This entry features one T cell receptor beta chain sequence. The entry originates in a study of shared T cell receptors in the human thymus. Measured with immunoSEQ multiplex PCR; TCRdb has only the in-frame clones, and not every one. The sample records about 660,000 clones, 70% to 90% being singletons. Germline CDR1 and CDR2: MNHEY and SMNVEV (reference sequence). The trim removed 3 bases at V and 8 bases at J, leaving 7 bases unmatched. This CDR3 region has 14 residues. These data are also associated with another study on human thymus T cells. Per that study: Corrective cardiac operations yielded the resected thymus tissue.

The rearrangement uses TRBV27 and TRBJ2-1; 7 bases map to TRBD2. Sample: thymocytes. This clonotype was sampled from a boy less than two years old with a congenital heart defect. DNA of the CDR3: TGTGCCAGCAGTTTGCGGCGGGAGCCCGATGAGCAGTTCTTC. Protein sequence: CASSLRREPDEQFF.